The 23 T cell receptor beta chains listed next were all sequenced from one sample in a study of blood T cell repertoires in COVID-19. Assay used: immunoSEQ multiplex PCR; TCRdb lists only in-frame clones, some missing. The sample records fewer than 30,000 clones, about 85% being singletons. Material for sequencing was peripheral blood. These TCRs come from a human donor in a cohort sampled during active COVID-19.

In regard to this clone: Germline and junction disagree at one end, which may indicate a read error. V is TRBV7-9 and J is TRBJ1-2; 7 nucleotides line up with TRBD1. This CDR3 has 13 amino acids. The V gene's germline CDR1 is SEHNR and CDR2 FQNEAQ (reference sequence). The CDR3 reads CASSLSRRTGDPF. CDR3 DNA: TGTGCCAGCAGCTTAAGCCGACGAACAGGGGATCCCTTC.

This CDR3 reads CASSLVWQGASSGGSRRETQYF. The CDR3, as DNA: TGCGCCAGCAGCTTGGTATGGCAGGGGGCGAGTAGCGGGGGGTCCCGCAGGGAGACCCAGTACTTC. This chain connects TRBV5-1 to TRBJ2-5; 10 bases agree with TRBD2. The trim removed 0 bases at V and 5 bases at J, leaving 25 bases unmatched. Germline CDR1 is SGHRS and CDR2 is YFSETQ. This CDR3 has 22 residues.

The chain carries TRBV18 and TRBJ1-1, with D perhaps matching TRBD1 (5 bases). Germline V gene lookup returns CDR1 KGHSH and CDR2 LQKENI. The ends were cut back, 0 bases at V and 1 base at J, with 12 bases in the middle. The CDR3 loop spans 16 amino acids. The CDR3 DNA sequence: TGTGCCAGCTCACCACCAGGGAGGGGACGGAACACTGAAGCTTTCTTT. It encodes CASSPPGRGRNTEAFF.

This rearrangement joins TRBV29-1 to TRBJ1-2; 8 nucleotides line up with TRBD1. V lost 6 bases to trimming and J lost 0 bases; unmatched junction nucleotides: 6. Germline CDR1 SQVTM, CDR2 ANQGSEA. The CDR3 length is 14 residues. CDR3 coding DNA: TGCAGCGTCGAGCAGACAGGGGCTAACTATGGCTACACCTTC. Translating gives CSVEQTGANYGYTF.

This clone was seen only once. The V and J genes are TRBV29-1 and TRBJ2-3; tentatively, D is TRBD2 (6 bases). Germline CDR1 reads SQVTM; CDR2 reads ANQGSEA. The CDR3 is 16 amino acids. The V end lost 3 bases, the J end lost 1 base, and 17 bases lay between the germline ends. This chain's CDR3 is CSVDSRFERGTDTQYF. DNA of the CDR3: TGCAGCGTTGACTCCCGATTTGAGCGGGGCACAGATACGCAGTATTTT.

CDR3 bases: TGTGCCAGCAGCTTTATGAATTCACCCCTCCACTTT. This sequence encodes CASSFMNSPLHF. The V and J genes are TRBV7-2 and TRBJ1-6; D unclear. CDR3 length: 12 residues. V was clipped by 3 bases and J by 7 bases, with 4 bases between them. Germline values: CDR1 SGHTA, CDR2 FQGNSA.

The chain uses TRBV19 and TRBJ1-2; D ambiguous. Per germline, CDR1 LNHDA and CDR2 SQIVND (reference sequence). V dropped 7 bases and J dropped 5 bases, with 11 bases sitting between them. The CDR3 is 12 residues long. The CDR3 region is CASKDGVYGYTF. In nucleotides, the CDR3 is TGTGCCAGTAAAGACGGGGTTTATGGCTACACCTTC.

V and J are TRBV2 and TRBJ1-1; tentative D call: TRBD1 (6 bases). The germline CDR1 and CDR2 sequences are SNHLY and FYNNEI. V shed 7 bases and J shed 1 base, with 10 bases lying between them. The CDR3 loop spans 13 amino acids. Here the CDR3 DNA reads TGTGCCAGCACCCGGGACAAGAACACTGAAGCTTTCTTT. This codes for CASTRDKNTEAFF.

The CDR3 loop is CASSSTGVQETQYF. The CDR3 nucleotides read TGTGCCAGCAGCTCGACAGGGGTCCAAGAGACCCAGTACTTC. The V and J genes are TRBV7-3 and TRBJ2-5, with 8 bases identical to TRBD1. The length of the CDR3 is 14 residues. The V gene's germline CDR1 is SGHTA and CDR2 FQGTGA. The trim removed 4 bases at V and 1 base at J, leaving 2 bases unmatched. The full variable domain, rest sourced from reference TRBV7-3 and TRBJ2-5, is GAGVSQTPSNKVTEKGKYVELRCDPISGHTALYWYRQSLGQGPEFLIYFQGTGAADDSGLPNDRFFAVRPEGSVSTLKIQRTERGDSAVYLCASSSTGVQETQYFGPGTRLLVL.

This clone was seen once. The chain is built from TRBV7-9 and TRBJ2-1; D is perhaps TRBD1 (7 bases). The CDR3 runs to 15 residues. Germline CDR1 reads SEHNR; CDR2 reads FQNEAQ (reference sequence). Deletions cut 4 bases from V and 4 bases from J, with 14 bases between. CDR3 loop: CASSSPAGGYNEQFF. As DNA, the CDR3 is TGTGCCAGCAGCTCCCCGGCAGGGGGGTACAATGAGCAGTTCTTC.

The gene calls are TRBV4-3 and TRBJ2-2; tentatively, D is TRBD1 (5 bases). Germline CDR1 LGHNA, CDR2 YSLEER. V lost 1 base and J 0 bases, leaving 6 bases between the germline ends. The CDR3 runs to 15 residues. CDR3 DNA sequence: TGCGCCAGCAGCCAAGCCAGGGCGAACACCGGGGAGCTGTTTTTT. Translated, it gives CASSQARANTGELFF.

The chain links TRBV3-1 (or the pseudogene TRBV3-2) to TRBJ2-1, with D possibly matching TRBD2 (6 bases). Trimming removed 4 bases from V and 4 bases from J, with 11 bases in between. The CDR3 runs 14 residues. Germline CDR1 reads LGHDT; CDR2 reads YNNKEL (reference sequence). The CDR3 loop reads CASSRSGDYNEQFF. CDR3 nucleotides: TGTGCCAGCAGCCGGTCGGGAGATTACAATGAGCAGTTCTTC.

This rearrangement joins TRBV5-1 to TRBJ2-7; D is possibly TRBD1 (6 bases). V lost 3 bases and J lost 4, with 26 bases in between. The CDR3 is 18 amino acids. Germline CDR1 and CDR2: SGHRS and YFSETQ. CDR3 loop: CASSWPSSTGPSLYEQYF. The DNA of the CDR3 is TGCGCCAGCAGCTGGCCCTCCTCGACAGGTCCCTCTTTGTACGAGCAGTACTTC.

The CDR3 reads CASSLTPGNEKLFF. The CDR3 region has the DNA TGCGCCAGCAGCTTGACTCCGGGGAATGAAAAACTGTTTTTT. The rearrangement uses TRBV5-1 and TRBJ1-4, with D unclear. The length of the CDR3 is 14 residues. The V gene lost 1 base and the J gene lost 5 bases, with 9 bases spanning the gap. The V gene's germline CDR1 is SGHRS and CDR2 YFSETQ. Full variable domain (rest looked up from reference TRBV5-1 and TRBJ1-4): KAGVTQTPRYLIKTRGQQVTLSCSPISGHRSVSWYQQTPGQGLQFLFEYFSETQRNKGNFPGRFSGRQFSNSRSEMNVSTLELGDSALYLCASSLTPGNEKLFFGSGTQLSVL.

This chain connects TRBV10-3 to TRBJ1-2; D uncertain. Germline CDR1 ENHRY, CDR2 SYGVKD. The CDR3 covers 13 residues. V was shortened by 0 bases and J by 8 bases, with 10 bases between the two germline ends. The CDR3 sequence is CAISESLRFGYTF. In DNA, the CDR3 is TGTGCCATCAGTGAGTCATTACGGTTCGGCTACACCTTC.

This chain connects TRBV4-3 to TRBJ1-3, with a tentative D call TRBD1 (5 bases). CDR1 and CDR2 (germline): LGHNA, YSLEER. Trimming took 4 bases from V and 0 from J, leaving 13 bases between them. The CDR3 runs 16 residues. The CDR3 DNA reads as TGCGCCAGCAGCCGGGTCCAGGGTCACTCTGGAAACACCATATATTTT. It codes for CASSRVQGHSGNTIYF.

Only a few counts were recorded for this clone. Because the CDR3's place on the DNA is in doubt, the DNA is left out and the CDR3 is given as listed by TCRdb. CDR3 sequence: CASSVHLAGGILAQYF. The chain links TRBV25-1 to TRBJ2-5; the table's D call TRBD2 went unverified against the DNA. CDR1 is MGHDK and CDR2 is SYGVNS in the germline V gene. The CDR3 sequence runs 16 residues, both termini included.

In this sample, this clone turned up a few times. The chain employs TRBV7-6 and TRBJ2-2; D unresolved. The V end was cut by 5 bases, the J end by 5 bases, with 6 bases between. This CDR3 has 12 amino acids. The V gene's germline CDR1 is SGHVS and CDR2 FNYEAQ. CDR3 loop: CASSLPTGELFF. DNA of the CDR3: TGTGCCAGCAGCCTCCCTACCGGGGAGCTGTTTTTT.

The gene calls are TRBV6-6 and TRBJ2-7, with 12 bases aligning to TRBD2. The CDR3 has 15 amino acids. The V segment lost 2 bases and the J segment 5 bases; nucleotides outside the gene matches: 4. Germline values: CDR1 MNHNY, CDR2 SVGAGI (reference sequence). The CDR3 loop is CASSYPLAGGHEQYF. CDR3 nucleotides: TGTGCCAGCAGTTACCCACTAGCGGGGGGCCACGAGCAGTACTTC.

This chain connects TRBV19 to TRBJ1-5; no definite D call. Trimming took off 6 bases at V and 0 bases at J, with 15 bases between the two ends. Germline V CDR1 and CDR2: LNHDA, SQIVND (reference sequence). This CDR3 spans 16 amino acids. The CDR3 protein is CASRTEPYLSNQPQHF. Written as DNA, the CDR3 is TGTGCCAGTAGGACGGAGCCATACCTTAGCAATCAGCCCCAGCATTTT.

This clone is medium-sized within its sample. The chain combines TRBV9 with TRBJ2-3, with 9 bases aligning to TRBD2. CDR1 is SGDLS and CDR2 is YYNGEE in the germline V gene. J lost 5 bases, V lost 3 bases, and 10 bases had no gene match. This CDR3 comprises 16 residues. The CDR3 loop reads CASSAGFGSGGDTQYF. The CDR3, as DNA: TGTGCCAGCAGCGCGGGGTTCGGTAGCGGGGGAGATACGCAGTATTTT.

For the CDR3, the DNA is TGTGCCAGCAGCCCATACCGGGACAGTGTATACGAGCAGTACTTC. Amino acid sequence: CASSPYRDSVYEQYF. The chain is built from TRBV3-1 (or the pseudogene TRBV3-2) and TRBJ2-7; the match to TRBD1 covers 7 bases. The CDR3 spans 15 residues. CDR1 is LGHDT and CDR2 is YNNKEL in the germline V gene (reference sequence). The V gene end was trimmed by 4 bases and the J gene end by 4 bases; junction bases not matched to a gene: 10.

Note on this clone: Within the sample, other DNA sequences also encode this same CDR3. V usage is TRBV6-6 and J usage is TRBJ2-7, with D maybe TRBD2 (5 bases). Per the germline V gene, CDR1 is MNHNY and CDR2 is SVGAGI (reference sequence). The CDR3 sequence is 14 residues long. Trimming stripped 2 bases from V and 0 bases from J, with 8 bases between. The CDR3 reads CASSYGTSSYEQYF. DNA for the CDR3: TGTGCCAGCAGTTACGGCACTAGCTCCTACGAGCAGTACTTC.